These T cell receptor beta chains were read from a single sample in a study of cytomegalovirus exposure and HLA in healthy donors. Profiled with immunoSEQ multiplex PCR; TCRdb holds only in-frame clones, not every one. The sample gives roughly 60,000 clones, around 83% of which show up once; around 4.7% is in the top ten. The sample taken for sequencing was PBMCs. The receptors shown here come from a man aged 25 to 45 in good health and CMV-seronegative. Both conserved end residues are part of each CDR3. A D gene is named only where the DNA matches it firmly. Expanded clones are given a class, and other clones once, few, many or no size at all.

TRBJ1-3	-	15	TRBV7-2	-	TGTGCCAGCAGCTTAGGGGGGGGAACTGGAAACACCATATATTTT	CASSLGGGTGNTIYF
TRBJ1-1	-	14	TRBV6-5	TRBD1	TGTGCCAGCAGTTGGGACAGGACGAACACTGAAGCTTTCTTT	CASSWDRTNTEAFF
TRBJ1-6	-	12	TRBV7-2	-	TGTGCCAGCAGCCCCTATGGTTCACCCCTCCACTTT	CASSPYGSPLHF
TRBJ2-7	-	13	TRBV10-1	-	TGCGCCAGCAGTGAGCAGGGTTCCCACGAGCAGTACTTC	CASSEQGSHEQYF
TRBJ1-5	-	14	TRBV29-1	TRBD1	TGCAGCGTTAAGGGGGCGGGTACCGATCAGCCCCAGCATTTT	CSVKGAGTDQPQHF
TRBJ2-1	-	14	TRBV5-1	-	TGCGCCAGCGGTCCACTTGATGCGTACAATGAGCAGTTCTTC	CASGPLDAYNEQFF
TRBJ2-2	once	17	TRBV7-3	TRBD2	TGTGCCAGCAGCCCGATAGGGGCGGGGGGCCCCACCGGGGAGCTGTTTTTT	CASSPIGAGGPTGELFF
TRBJ2-5	-	16	TRBV10-3	-	TGTGCCATCAGTGAGTCCTGGCGACACCTCCAAGAGACCCAGTACTTC	CAISESWRHLQETQYF
TRBJ2-7	once	15	TRBV7-3	-	TGTGCCAGCAGCTTAAGGAAGGCTAGCTCCTACGAGCAGTACTTC	CASSLRKASSYEQYF
TRBJ2-7	-	20	TRBV19	TRBD2	TGTGCCAGTAGTATTCGGGGGACAGCCTGGACTAGCGGGAAGTCCTACGAGCAGTACTTC	CASSIRGTAWTSGKSYEQYF
TRBJ2-5	-	17	TRBV11-2	TRBD2	TGTGCCAGCAGCTTAAGCGGGGCTAGCGGGAGTGAAGAGACCCAGTACTTC	CASSLSGASGSEETQYF
TRBJ2-1	-	20	TRBV5-1	TRBD2	TGCGCCAGCAGCCCCTACTCTACTAGCGGGAGGGCCTCCTCCTACAATGAGCAGTTCTTC	CASSPYSTSGRASSYNEQFF
TRBJ1-6	-	16	TRBV6-5	-	TGTGCCAGCAGTTACTCGGGACTGCTCTATAATTCACCCCTCCACTTT	CASSYSGLLYNSPLHF
TRBJ2-4	-	15	TRBV29-1	-	TGCAGCGTTGAAGATGGGCAGGGAGCCAAAAACATTCAGTACTTC	CSVEDGQGAKNIQYF
TRBJ2-1	-	16	TRBV6-6	TRBD2	TGTGCCAGCAGTTACCCTCCCGGGACTAGCAACAATGAGCAGTTCTTC	CASSYPPGTSNNEQFF
TRBJ1-1	few	14	TRBV6-5	TRBD1	TGTGCCAGCAGTTACAGGACAGGGGACACTGAAGCTTTCTTT	CASSYRTGDTEAFF
TRBJ2-2	-	15	TRBV7-8	TRBD2	TGTGCCAGCACCATAGCGGGAGGAGGCGTCGGGGAGCTGTTTTTT	CASTIAGGGVGELFF
TRBJ2-3	-	15	TRBV9	TRBD1	TGTGCCAGCAGCCTTGGGAACAGGGGTACAGATACGCAGTATTTT	CASSLGNRGTDTQYF
TRBJ2-5	-	15	TRBV27	TRBD2	TGTGCCAGCAGTTTGGGGCAAGCGGGATGGGAGACCCAGTACTTC	CASSLGQAGWETQYF
TRBJ1-5	-	14	TRBV6-1	-	TGTGCCAGCAGTGAAAGGTGGTCCGGGCAGCCCCAGCATTTT	CASSERWSGQPQHF
TRBJ2-6	-	17	TRBV19	TRBD1	TGTGCCAGTAGCTGGACAGGGGGCGGTCCTGGGGCCAACGTCCTGACTTTC	CASSWTGGGPGANVLTF
TRBJ2-7	once	17	TRBV5-1	TRBD1	TGCGCCAGCAGCCCGCCGGGACAGGGAGGCTTCCCTTACGAGCAGTACTTC	CASSPPGQGGFPYEQYF
TRBJ2-7	once	13	TRBV27	-	TGTGCCAGCAGTTTTAAGAGTTCCTACGAGCAGTACTTC	CASSFKSSYEQYF
TRBJ1-5	-	12	TRBV11-2	-	TGTGCCAGCAGCTTAGGGACAGCTCCCCAGCATTTT	CASSLGTAPQHF
TRBJ2-2	-	16	TRBV4-3	-	TGCGCCAGCAGCCAATATACAGGGTCGAACACCGGGGAGCTGTTTTTT	CASSQYTGSNTGELFF
TRBJ2-5	-	15	TRBV11-3	TRBD2	TGTGCCAGCAGCTTAGGCGGGGGGGCTGGAGAGACCCAGTACTTC	CASSLGGGAGETQYF
TRBJ2-3	once	17	TRBV7-8	-	TGTGCCAGCAGCCCCCCCCGGGGTAGCGGCCCTACAGATACGCAGTATTTT	CASSPPRGSGPTDTQYF
TRBJ2-5	once	16	TRBV15	-	TGTGCCACCAGCAAAACTCAAACAGGGCTCAGGGAGACCCAGTACTTC	CATSKTQTGLRETQYF
TRBJ2-3	-	16	TRBV18	TRBD1	TGTGCCAGCTCACCAAGACAGGGAGACCAGAAAGATACGCAGTATTTT	CASSPRQGDQKDTQYF